The rows below give T cell receptor beta chains drawn from one sample of a study of blood T cell repertoires in COVID-19. Sequencing used immunoSEQ multiplex PCR; TCRdb keeps in-frame clones, though not all of them. This table holds approximately 240,000 clones, approximately 90% found once. The specimen sequenced was PBMCs or T cells enriched from blood (not recorded which). The source is a woman between 18 and 29 years old in a cohort exposed to, infected with or recovered from COVID-19 (not recorded which). The CDR3 runs from the conserved cysteine through the conserved F or W. The D gene is left open where the match is weak. The size of a clone is reported for some rows only, either as once, few or many, or as a class for expanded clones.

>-|-|15|TRBV11-3|TRBJ2-3
CASSWQVSGADTQYF
TGTGCCAGCAGCTGGCAGGTTAGCGGAGCAGATACGCAGTATTTT
>-|-|13|TRBV5-1|TRBJ2-3
CASEGVGGDTQYF
TGCGCCAGCGAAGGGGTGGGCGGAGATACGCAGTATTTT
>once|TRBD1|14|TRBV27|TRBJ1-5
CASSPRDRGRFMHF
TGTGCCAGCAGTCCTCGGGACAGGGGGCGCTTTATGCATTTT
>-|TRBD2|14|TRBV6-5|TRBJ2-1
CASSRLAGSDEQFF
TGTGCCAGCAGCAGACTAGCGGGAAGTGATGAGCAGTTCTTC
>-|-|15|TRBV4-2|TRBJ2-1
CASSQEAPLGDEQFF
TGTGCCAGCAGCCAAGAAGCCCCCTTGGGCGATGAGCAGTTCTTC
>-|-|14|TRBV6-5|TRBJ1-5
CASSPGDNNQPQHF
TGTGCCAGCAGTCCAGGGGATAACAATCAGCCCCAGCATTTT
>-|TRBD1|14|TRBV4-2|TRBJ1-2
CASSYTGTEYGYTF
TGTGCCAGCAGCTATACCGGGACAGAGTATGGCTACACCTTC
>-|TRBD1|15|TRBV4-1|TRBJ2-3
CASSQETGGTDTQYF
TGCGCCAGCAGCCAAGAAACAGGGGGCACAGATACGCAGTATTTT
>-|TRBD1|15|TRBV28|TRBJ1-2
CASSSDRGNSYGYTF
TGTGCCAGCAGTTCGGACAGGGGGAATTCCTATGGCTACACCTTC
>-|TRBD1|15|TRBV27|TRBJ1-1
CASSRLGQANTEAFF
TGTGCCAGCAGCCGTTTAGGACAGGCGAACACTGAAGCTTTCTTT
>-|-|13|TRBV24-1|TRBJ1-1
CATSAGGELGAFF
TGTGCCACCAGTGCCGGGGGAGAGTTGGGCGCTTTCTTT
>-|TRBD1|15|TRBV7-9|TRBJ2-5
CASTLGDRGLETQYF
TGTGCCAGCACCCTGGGGGACAGGGGACTGGAGACCCAGTACTTC
>-|TRBD1|16|TRBV7-2|TRBJ1-4
CASSLEGDRGGEKLFF
TGTGCCAGCAGCTTAGAAGGCGACAGGGGAGGCGAAAAACTGTTTTTT
>-|-|14|TRBV4-2|TRBJ2-7
CASSQGISTYEQYF
TGTGCCAGCAGCCAGGGCATCTCCACCTACGAGCAGTACTTC
>-|-|17|TRBV19|TRBJ2-4
CASSISRGQGAKNIQYF
TGTGCCAGTAGTATAAGTCGCGGGCAGGGGGCCAAAAACATTCAGTACTTC
>-|TRBD1|14|TRBV3-1/TRBV3-2|TRBJ1-1
CASSQTGTVTEAFF
TGTGCCAGCAGCCAGACCGGGACAGTGACTGAAGCTTTCTTT
>once|-|14|TRBV14|TRBJ2-1
CASSQATHSNEQFF
TGTGCCAGCAGCCAAGCCACGCACTCCAATGAGCAGTTCTTC
>-|TRBD2|15|TRBV5-1|TRBJ2-7
CASSLASGGLYEQYF
TGCGCCAGCAGCTTGGCTAGCGGGGGCTTGTACGAGCAGTACTTC
>-|-|13|TRBV24-1|TRBJ1-1
CATSDPVNTEAFF
TGTGCCACCAGTGATCCGGTGAACACTGAAGCTTTCTTT
>-|-|13|TRBV5-1|TRBJ1-2
CASSPQGQSGYTF
TGCGCCAGCAGCCCACAAGGACAATCGGGCTACACCTTC
>few|TRBD2|15|TRBV5-4|TRBJ2-7
CASSSGLAVPYEQYF
TGTGCCAGCAGCTCGGGACTAGCGGTCCCCTACGAGCAGTACTTC
>once|-|15|TRBV6-5|TRBJ2-1
CASRGTGRSYNEQFF
TGTGCCAGCAGAGGTACGGGAAGGTCCTACAATGAGCAGTTCTTC
>-|-|18|TRBV4-1|TRBJ1-6
CASSQGAIRSSYNSPLHF
TGCGCCAGCAGCCAAGGAGCCATTCGGAGCTCCTATAATTCACCCCTCCACTTT
>-|-|14|TRBV2|TRBJ1-1
CASRAQQVNTEAFF
TGTGCCAGCAGAGCACAACAGGTTAACACTGAAGCTTTCTTT
>once|-|14|TRBV5-4|TRBJ2-3
CASHPPLSANTQYF
TGTGCCAGCCACCCCCCCCTATCTGCTAATACGCAGTATTTT
>-|-|14|TRBV7-8|TRBJ2-3
CASSLRRVPDTQYF
TGTGCCAGCAGCTTACGCCGGGTCCCAGATACGCAGTATTTT
>-|-|16|TRBV2|TRBJ1-2
CASSEEPFGGNYGYTF
TGTGCCAGCAGTGAAGAGCCATTCGGGGGAAACTATGGCTACACCTTC
>-|-|14|TRBV7-2|TRBJ2-7
CASSLDQGSYEQYF
TGTGCCAGCAGCTTAGACCAGGGCTCCTACGAGCAGTACTTC
>-|-|16|TRBV9|TRBJ2-2
CASSPHPGIDTGELFF
TGTGCCAGCAGCCCCCACCCGGGAATCGACACCGGGGAGCTGTTTTTT
>-|TRBD1|15|TRBV6-6|TRBJ2-7
CASRTGTGKSYEQYF
TGTGCCAGCAGAACCGGGACAGGGAAGTCCTACGAGCAGTACTTC
>-|TRBD1|18|TRBV5-6|TRBJ2-6
CASITGGQPHSGANVLTF
TGTGCCAGCATCACAGGGGGACAGCCTCACTCTGGGGCCAACGTCCTGACTTTC
>-|-|16|TRBV9|TRBJ1-6
CASSEDGRSQYSPLHF
TGTGCCAGCAGCGAAGATGGTCGGAGCCAGTATTCACCCCTCCACTTT
>-|-|13|TRBV28|TRBJ1-3
CASSFRSGNTIYF
TGTGCCAGCAGTTTTCGCTCTGGAAACACCATATATTTT
>-|TRBD1|16|TRBV6-6|TRBJ1-2
CASSIGTGDPNYGYTF
TGTGCCAGCAGTATAGGGACAGGGGACCCCAACTATGGCTACACCTTC
>-|-|14|TRBV11-2|TRBJ2-1
CASSLGREGNEQFF
TGTGCCAGCAGCTTAGGCCGGGAAGGCAATGAGCAGTTCTTC
>-|-|14|TRBV18|TRBJ2-1
CASSPRIREDEQFF
TGTGCCAGCTCACCACGCATCAGGGAGGATGAGCAGTTCTTC
>-|TRBD1|15|TRBV3-1/TRBV3-2|TRBJ1-2
CASSQVLSGGYGYTF
TGTGCCAGCAGCCAAGTGTTGTCAGGGGGCTATGGCTACACCTTC